This record looks at one T cell receptor beta chain sequence and its context. Its antigen is unknown. This may arise from a read error, as a much more abundant clone is one base away. Looked up from germline, CDR1 is SQVTM and CDR2 is ANQGSEA. The CDR3 extends over 13 amino acids. This entry comes from a study of blood T cells in healthy people across ages. Study-wide results and caveats: Long-lived donors carried more naive CD4+ cells and greater diversity than aged donors. Observed TCR beta diversity showed a strong correlation with the percentage of naive T cells as measured by flow cytometry. Unknown CMV status may confound age-related changes in expanded clones.

It was with a sample-barcoded 5' primer and a J-beta primer mix that a second PCR of about 7 to 12 cycles was run. TCRdb re-derived calls from the 5' RACE reads in MiXCR, one entry per CDR3 protein. This table holds roughly 1,500,000 distinct CDR3 sequences, around 35% found once. The material sequenced was blood. The chain carries TRBV29-1 and TRBJ2-3; possibly TRBD2 for D (6 bases). This receptor was obtained from a woman aged 25 to 45 in good health. The CDR3 nucleotides are TGCAGCGTCGCCGGTACTAGCACAGATAGGCAGTATTTT. Protein product: CSVAGTSTDRQYF.